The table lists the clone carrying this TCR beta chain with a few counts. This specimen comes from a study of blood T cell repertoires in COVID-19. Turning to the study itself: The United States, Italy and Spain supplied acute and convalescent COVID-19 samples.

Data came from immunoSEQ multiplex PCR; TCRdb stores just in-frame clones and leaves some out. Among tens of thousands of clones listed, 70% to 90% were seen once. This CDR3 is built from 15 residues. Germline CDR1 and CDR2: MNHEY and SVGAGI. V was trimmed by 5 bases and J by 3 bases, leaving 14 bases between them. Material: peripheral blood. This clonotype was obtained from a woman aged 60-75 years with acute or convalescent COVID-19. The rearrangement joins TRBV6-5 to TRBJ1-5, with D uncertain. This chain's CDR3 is CASSRRGGVNQPQHF. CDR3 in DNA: TGTGCCAGCAGTCGCCGAGGCGGGGTCAATCAGCCCCAGCATTTT.